The entry below describes one TCR beta chain. Using immunoSEQ multiplex PCR, the repertoire was profiled, and TCRdb retains in-frame clones only, with some absent. Here the sample spans 30,000 or so clones, 85% to 95% being singletons. These data are taken from a study of PD-1 blockade in classical Hodgkin lymphoma. The time point denotes: newly diagnosed, previously untreated cHL patient sample. Germline CDR1 and CDR2: SGHRS and YFSETQ. CDR3 length: 18 residues. J lost 2 bases, V lost 0 bases, and 1 base had no gene match. V is TRBV5-1 and J is TRBJ2-6; 14 positions match TRBD2. The sequence was obtained from a human donor with classical Hodgkin lymphoma. Sequencing was carried out using peripheral blood mononuclear cells (PBMCs). The CDR3 DNA sequence: TGCGCCAGCAGCTTGGGACTAGCGGGAGGGCCTGGGGCCAACGTCCTGACTTTC. This sequence encodes CASSLGLAGGPGANVLTF.